What follows describes a single T cell receptor beta chain. What it binds is unknown. These data come from a study of OX40 agonist ivuxolimab in advanced cancers. About the research overall: Recorded diagnoses for dose-escalation patients were hepatocellular carcinoma, melanoma, renal cell or head and neck cancer.

Blood sampling was done at baseline, cycle 4 day 1, and cycle 7 day 1. Germline CDR1 and CDR2: KGHSH and LQKENI. The CDR3 is 15 amino acids. Unmatched junction bases numbered 5, after V lost 2 bases and J lost 2 bases. Study conclusions and caveats: Some nonresponders additionally presented with little normalized T-cell clonal expansion.

The assay was immunoSEQ multiplex PCR, and TCRdb's table has in-frame clones only and misses some. The sample records some 16,000 clones, roughly 65% being singletons. V and J are TRBV18 and TRBJ2-7, with TRBD1 identical over 8 bases. This clonotype originated in an adult with an advanced solid tumor such as melanoma, head and neck, liver or kidney cancer. Specimen: CD4+ or CD8+ T cells sorted from blood, collected in a trial of the OX40 agonist ivuxolimab. The CDR3 bases are TGTGCCAGCTCACCATCGGGACAGGAAACCTACGAGCAGTACTTC. Translating it yields CASSPSGQETYEQYF.